This record concerns one T cell receptor beta chain sequence. Antigen specificity is unknown. This record belongs to a study of blood T cells in healthy people across ages. Whole-study findings and limits: Diversity of TCR beta per million T cells declined in a roughly linear way with age.

Primers used in a second PCR of about 6 to 11 cycles were a sample-barcoded 5' primer and a J-beta primer mix. Via MiXCR, TCRdb re-called the 5' RACE reads, giving one row per CDR3 protein. The sample lists 800,000 or so distinct CDR3 sequences, around two thirds seen once, with about a quarter in the top ten. The CDR3 is 15 amino acids. Looked up from germline, CDR1 is SNHLY and CDR2 is FYNNEI. With V trimmed by 7 bases and J by 4 bases, 7 bases remained unmatched. This chain joins TRBV2 and TRBJ1-5, with 10 bases lining up with TRBD1. Sequencing was performed on blood. The origin of this receptor is a man aged 30 to 45 in good health. The CDR3 sequence: CASTPGQGPNQPQHF. The CDR3 DNA sequence: TGTGCCAGCACTCCGGGACAGGGGCCTAATCAGCCCCAGCATTTT.